This T cell receptor beta chain appears in the sequencing data of a study of cytomegalovirus exposure and HLA in healthy donors. Use of 60 Vbeta and 13 Jbeta primers characterized the PCR. Produced via immunoSEQ multiplex PCR; TCRdb's table is partial and in-frame only. This sample has 95,000 or so clones, with roughly 79% found just once. Points from the study as a whole: Most TCR sequences were seen very rarely across donors, but some public TCRs occurred in many. For most TCR beta V segments, an earlier analysis put the productive rate at about 90% or about 30% of the time.

The V end lost 7 bases, the J end lost 2 bases, and 12 bases lay between the germline ends. The V gene's germline CDR1 is MDHEN and CDR2 SYDVKM. The CDR3 runs to 14 residues. As to this clone: Its antigen is unknown.

The V and J genes are TRBV28 and TRBJ2-1, with D possibly being TRBD1 (6 bases). The specimen sequenced was PBMCs. The receptor was derived from a woman in her sixties or seventies in good health and CMV-seropositive. The DNA of the CDR3 is TGTGCCAGCAATGGACAGAACGCCTACAATGAGCAGTTCTTC. Amino acid sequence: CASNGQNAYNEQFF. The full variable domain, with the rest looked up from reference TRBV28 and TRBJ2-1, is DVKVTQSSRYLVKRTGEKVFLECVQDMDHENMFWYRQDPGLGLRLIYFSYDVKMKEKGDIPEGYSVSREKKERFSLILESASTNQTSMYLCASNGQNAYNEQFFGPGTRLTVL.